Listed below are T cell receptor beta chains from one sample, sequenced in a study of T cell repertoires in cytomegalovirus infection. Their antigens remain unidentified. MiXCR, run by TCRdb on the reads, gives a single entry per CDR3 protein. The repertoire consists of some 940,000 distinct CDR3 sequences, with approximately 31% occurring once and the leading ten covering about an eighth. The sequences come from cultured CD8+ T cells from PBMCs, collected from culture after CMV antigen stimulation. Source of these receptors: a human donor in good health (CMV status not recorded). Some clones in this sample may be carry-over from other donors' samples. Each CDR3 is given with its conserved first and last residue. The D gene is left open where the match is weak. Where a row states a size, it is once, few, many or the class of an expanded clone; other rows omit it.

clone_size	j_call	v_call	d_call	cdr3_nt	cdr3_aa
NA	TRBJ2-5	TRBV12-3/TRBV12-4	NA	TGTGCCAGCAGGGGCGGGACAAACCAAGAGACCCAGTACTTC	CASRGGTNQETQYF
NA	TRBJ1-5	TRBV5-1	NA	TGCGCCAGCAGCCAGGAGGGGGACGGGCAGCCCCAGCATTTT	CASSQEGDGQPQHF
NA	TRBJ1-2	TRBV20-1	TRBD1	TGCAGTGCTCGGGACTTGGACAGGGGACACTATGGCTACACCTTC	CSARDLDRGHYGYTF
NA	TRBJ2-1	TRBV5-6	TRBD1	TGTGCCAGCAGCTTAGGACAGGGGGTTACCAATGAGCAGTTCTTC	CASSLGQGVTNEQFF
NA	TRBJ2-5	TRBV7-2	NA	TGTGCCAGCGGGGGGGCCAACCAAGAGACCCAGTACTTC	CASGGANQETQYF
few	TRBJ2-1	TRBV7-9	NA	TGTGCCAGCACAACCCGGGGGCTAGTCAATGAGCAGTTCTTC	CASTTRGLVNEQFF
NA	TRBJ2-5	TRBV15	TRBD2	TGTGCCACCAGCGGGGAAGGAGCGGGGTCGGAGACCCAGTACTTC	CATSGEGAGSETQYF
NA	TRBJ2-2	TRBV25-1	NA	TGTGCCAGCAGTGAATGGGACTTGGGCGCGAACACCGGGGAGCTGTTTTTT	CASSEWDLGANTGELFF
NA	TRBJ1-5	TRBV6-2/TRBV6-3	NA	TGTGCCAGCAGTCCCTACCAAAATCAGCCCCAGCATTTT	CASSPYQNQPQHF
few	TRBJ1-3	TRBV7-9	NA	TGTGCCAGCAGCGCCATAGAATCGTATAAGGGAAACACCATATATTTT	CASSAIESYKGNTIYF
NA	TRBJ1-2	TRBV4-1	TRBD1	TGCGCCAGCAGCCCAATACAGGGGGATCAGTATGGCTACACCTTC	CASSPIQGDQYGYTF
few	TRBJ2-5	TRBV12-3/TRBV12-4	NA	TGTGCCAGCAGCCAGGACAGCCACCAAGAGACCCAGTACTTC	CASSQDSHQETQYF
NA	TRBJ2-3	TRBV15	NA	TGTGCCACCAGCACCGATGCCACTGATACGCAGTATTTT	CATSTDATDTQYF
many	TRBJ1-1	TRBV7-2	TRBD1	TGTGCCAGCAGCATGACAGGGGGCCCGAACACTGAAGCTTTCTTT	CASSMTGGPNTEAFF
NA	TRBJ1-6	TRBV7-2	NA	TGTGCCAGCAGCTTAAATTTAGCGAGGAATTCACCCCTCCACTTT	CASSLNLARNSPLHF
NA	TRBJ1-2	TRBV12-3/TRBV12-4	NA	TGTGCCAGCAGTTTGAGGGAGAATGAAGCTAACTATGGCTACACCTTC	CASSLRENEANYGYTF
few	TRBJ2-3	TRBV29-1	NA	TGCACCGTTTTAGGGCAGGATAGCACAGATACGCAGTATTTT	CTVLGQDSTDTQYF
few	TRBJ2-1	TRBV28	NA	TGTGCCAGCAGTACGTCCGGGGTTATCGCCTATGAGCAGTTCTTC	CASSTSGVIAYEQFF
few	TRBJ2-3	TRBV6-2/TRBV6-3	NA	TGTGCCAGCAGTTACTCAAGGGCCACAGATACGCAGTATTTT	CASSYSRATDTQYF
many	TRBJ2-3	TRBV6-2/TRBV6-3	NA	TGTGCCAGCAGTATCCTGACACCTGGCACAGATACGCAGTATTTT	CASSILTPGTDTQYF
NA	TRBJ1-1	TRBV11-2	NA	TGTGCCAGCTGGGCGGGGACTGAAGCTTTCTTT	CASWAGTEAFF
few	TRBJ2-7	TRBV4-1	NA	TGTGCCAGCAGCCAAGCCAGGGAAAACTACGAGCAGTACTTC	CASSQARENYEQYF
many	TRBJ1-3	TRBV28	NA	TGTGCCAGCAGTTTAGACCTATTGTCTGGAAACACCATATATTTT	CASSLDLLSGNTIYF
NA	TRBJ1-2	TRBV24-1	NA	TGTGCCACCAGTTCAGAGAATAACTATGGCTACACCTTC	CATSSENNYGYTF
NA	TRBJ2-3	TRBV5-4	NA	TGTGCCAGCAGCTCCCAGCGCACAGATACGCAGTATTTT	CASSSQRTDTQYF
few	TRBJ2-3	TRBV7-9	NA	TGTGCCAGCAGCTTAGTGGCGGGGCCCTTGAGGACAGATACGCAGTATTTT	CASSLVAGPLRTDTQYF
NA	TRBJ1-2	TRBV29-1	NA	TGCAGCTCTAATTACTATGGCTACACCTTC	CSSNYYGYTF
NA	TRBJ2-5	TRBV7-9	NA	TGTGCCAGCAGCTTACTGGACGGTCCCCTGGAGACCCAGTACTTC	CASSLLDGPLETQYF
NA	TRBJ1-2	TRBV12-3/TRBV12-4	NA	TGTGCCAGCAGATCCAAAACGACACTTAACTATGGCTACACCTTC	CASRSKTTLNYGYTF
NA	TRBJ2-7	TRBV19	TRBD1	TGTGCCAGTAGTATAGTCGGGACAGGGGGCTTTTACGAGCAGTACTTC	CASSIVGTGGFYEQYF
NA	TRBJ2-7	TRBV19	TRBD1	TGTGCCAGTAGTATTGAGGGGGCGGTCTCCTACGAGCAGTACTTC	CASSIEGAVSYEQYF
few	TRBJ2-5	TRBV6-6	NA	TGTGCCAGCAGTTACTCGACCGGAAACCAAGAGACCCAGTACTTC	CASSYSTGNQETQYF
few	TRBJ2-1	TRBV28	NA	TGTGCCAGCAGTTTCTGGGGATCGGCCTACAATGAGCAGTTCTTC	CASSFWGSAYNEQFF
NA	TRBJ1-1	TRBV19	NA	TGTGCCAGTAGTATCAAAGGGTTGGGCACTGAAGCTTTCTTT	CASSIKGLGTEAFF
NA	TRBJ1-4	TRBV4-1	NA	TGCGCCAGCAGCCAAGGCCCCCCACAGGGCTCCGAAAAACTGTTTTTT	CASSQGPPQGSEKLFF